This T cell receptor beta chain was sequenced for a study of OX40 agonist ivuxolimab in advanced cancers. Findings and limits, study-wide: Some of the lowest clonal expansion was seen in partial responders at 0.1-3.0 mg/kg.

Comments on this clone: As yet, its antigen is unknown.

Libraries were prepared by immunoSEQ multiplex PCR; TCRdb keeps only in-frame clonotypes and omits some of them. Altogether some 34,000 clones are present, just under 80% being singletons, with the ten largest covering 13%. Germline V gene sequence: CDR1 SEHNR, CDR2 FQNEAQ (reference sequence). V lost 3 bases to trimming and J lost 5 bases, with 11 bases between them. This CDR3 contains 15 residues. This clonotype was sampled from an adult with an advanced solid tumor such as melanoma, head and neck, liver or kidney cancer. The chain carries TRBV7-9 and TRBJ1-6; tentatively, D is TRBD1 (5 bases). The sample was CD4+ or CD8+ T cells sorted from blood, taken in a trial of the OX40 agonist ivuxolimab. CDR3 in amino acids: CASSFGTGDNSPLHF. As DNA, the CDR3 is TGTGCCAGCAGCTTTGGGACGGGCGATAATTCACCCCTCCACTTT.